This T cell receptor beta chain is drawn from a study of beta chain bispecific antibodies for T cell cancers (dated by TCRdb to 2020 to 2023). General notes on the study: Healthy donor T cells were cocultured with T cell leukemia lines and bispecific antibodies, then TRBV sequencing of surviving cells measured the depletion of each TRBV family. Jurkat cells expressed surface TRBV12 (TRBV12-3), and HPB-ALL cells expressed surface TRBV5-5.

Unique molecular identifier barcodes were built into the libraries and used for clonotype quantification. Qiagen AllPrep DNA/RNA Micro kits were used to isolate total RNA, and an Agilent TapeStation was used to check RNA quality. TCR beta libraries were constructed by 5' RACE, in which cDNA synthesis was followed by two PCR steps with TCR beta constant-region gene-specific primers. An Illumina MiSeq platform was used to sequence the TCR beta libraries. The original methods were these. MIGEC, MiXCR and VDJtools were used to process the reads. Clonotype frequency was calculated as the fraction of unique molecular identifiers assigned to a given clonotype among all unique molecular identifiers in the sample. Nonfunctional TRBV genes listed as pseudogenes or open reading frames in IMGT, such as TRBV1, TRBV12-1 and TRBV21, were excluded. TCRdb cleaned the public reads at Q25 with fastp, built clones with MiXCR and kept in-frame beta chains. CDR3 protein duplicates are merged, each entry listing the most common genes and DNA. Here the V and J calls rest on TCRdb's processing, not on the authors' analysis. Within this sample are about 9,600 distinct CDR3 sequences, with 2.2% of them counted one time only. The biggest ten clones account for about 66% of the sample.

Beyond this particular receptor, the publication reports: Cross-reactivity of the anti-TRBV5-5 antibody with TRBV5-6 was attributed to high sequence similarity between the two genes. Relative to anti-CD19, the TRBV12-3 share of total TRBV signal was reduced by around 99% after anti-TRBV12 exposure, whereas a nonsignificant approximately 40% decrease was observed for TRBV12-4. Relative to anti-CD19, exposure to anti-TRBV5-5 lowered TRBV5-5 signal by roughly 98% and lowered signal from the closely related TRBV5-6 by roughly 90%. Leukemia cell line cells were mixed with normal T cells in each sequenced sample, and most of the targeted TRBV signal was derived from the leukemia cells rather than from the normal T cells.

This clonotype was recorded at least ten times. The antigen it binds to is not known. Within one base of it there is no much larger clone, and no base qualities were kept. Read against the paper, the sample's treatment or condition label means: alpha-CD19 control bispecific (anti-CD19 x anti-CD3). For 3 days, T cells were expanded from blood mononuclear cells using either the anti-CD3 antibody OKT3 or CD3/CD28 Dynabeads. Anti-CD19 bispecific antibody cocultures served as comparators for TRBV sequencing; in separate killing assays, anti-CD19 had no effect on Jurkat or HPB-ALL cells. The expanded T cells were grown in RPMI 1640 containing roughly 10% fetal bovine serum, recombinant human IL-2 (100 IU/ml) and IL-7 (around 4.6 ng/ml). Each coculture contained around 5 x 10^4 normal T cells, around 5 x 10^4 target cells and bispecific antibody in about 98 ul and was incubated for over 15 hours at 37 degrees C. Every bispecific antibody was made of two single-chain variable fragments expressed in a single-chain diabody format with a His tag. Effector T cells were obtained from healthy human donors, and peripheral blood mononuclear cells were isolated from leukapheresis samples by Ficoll density gradient centrifugation.

The CDR3 holds 11 amino acids from the cysteine to the phenylalanine. Only CDR3 DNA remains: 33 bases, in frame from the first base. Relative to germline, V is 2 bases shorter and J is 7 bases shorter, with 3 bases between their ends. CDR1 MNHEY and CDR2 SVGAGI are derived from the germline V gene. The rearrangement joined TRBV6-5 to TRBJ2-1; the D gene identity is not certain. This receptor was obtained from a human donor in good health. Some clones in this sample may be carry-over from other donors' samples. The sequencing used T cells from a healthy donor cultured with Jurkat leukemia cells, collected from a culture containing an anti-CD19 bispecific antibody. The nucleotide sequence reads as follows: TGTGCCAGCAGTTACCTTAATGAGCAGTTCTTC. Its translation reads: CASSYLNEQFF.